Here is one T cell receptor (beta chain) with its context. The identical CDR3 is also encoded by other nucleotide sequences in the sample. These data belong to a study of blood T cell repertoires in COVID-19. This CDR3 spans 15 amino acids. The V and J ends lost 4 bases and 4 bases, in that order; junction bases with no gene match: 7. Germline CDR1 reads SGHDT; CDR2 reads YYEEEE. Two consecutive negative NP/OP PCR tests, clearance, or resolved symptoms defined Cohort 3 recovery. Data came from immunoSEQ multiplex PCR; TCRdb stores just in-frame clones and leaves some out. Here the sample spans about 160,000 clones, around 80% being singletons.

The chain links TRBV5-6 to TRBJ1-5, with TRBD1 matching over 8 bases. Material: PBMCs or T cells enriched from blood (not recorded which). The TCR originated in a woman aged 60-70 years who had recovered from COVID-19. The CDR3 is CASSLGTGDNQPQHF. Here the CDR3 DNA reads TGTGCCAGCAGCCTGGGGACAGGAGATAATCAGCCCCAGCATTTT.